Below are 24 T cell receptor beta chains sequenced from a single sample in a study of T cell responses to AZD1222 COVID-19 vaccine. The table came from immunoSEQ multiplex PCR; TCRdb's copy has only in-frame clones and leaves some out. Of more than 150,000 clones in the sample, around 93% were seen once. The material sequenced was peripheral blood, taken on day 0 of AZD1222 vaccination. The receptors stem from an adult in good health.

The chain carries TRBV6-5 and TRBJ2-7; D perhaps matches TRBD2 (6 bases). The CDR3 loop spans 15 amino acids. Trimming removed 7 bases from V and 0 bases from J, with 16 bases in between. The germline gives CDR1 MNHEY, CDR2 SVGAGI. CDR3 DNA sequence: TGTGCCAGCACGGCGGGGACTCTTAGCTCCTACGAGCAGTACTTC. Amino acids: CASTAGTLSSYEQYF.

The CDR3 reads CSATTFTEAFF. Here the CDR3 DNA reads TGCAGTGCTACAACCTTCACTGAAGCTTTCTTT. The chain has TRBV20-1 and TRBJ1-1, with D unclear. V lost 4 bases, J lost 4 bases, and 7 bases lay in between. The CDR3 consists of 11 residues. Germline assignment: CDR1 DFQATT and CDR2 SNEGSKA (reference sequence).

The rearrangement links TRBV4-1 to TRBJ2-5; D unresolved. Trimming removed 0 bases at V and 1 base at J, with 6 bases between. Germline-derived CDR1 and CDR2 are MGHRA and YSYEKL. The CDR3 runs to 14 residues. The CDR3 spells CASSQDTAQETQYF. CDR3 sequence (DNA): TGCGCCAGCAGCCAAGATACAGCCCAAGAGACCCAGTACTTC.

CDR3 DNA: TGTGCCAGCAGCGGGAATAGGACAGATACTAGCGGGACGGGCTACGAGCAGTACTTC. Protein product: CASSGNRTDTSGTGYEQYF. V is TRBV9 and J is TRBJ2-7, with 10 nucleotides matching TRBD2. Losses at the gene ends were 3 bases for V and 3 bases for J; bases not matched to a gene: 18. CDR3 size: 19 residues. CDR1 is SGDLS and CDR2 is YYNGEE in the germline V gene.

The chain recombines TRBV4-2 with TRBJ1-6; 8 bases are a match to TRBD1. With 2 bases clipped from V and 9 bases from J, the junction kept 9 bases outside the gene matches. Germline values: CDR1 LGHNA, CDR2 YNFKEQ. This CDR3 comprises 16 residues. The CDR3 loop reads CASSQHQGAQGSPLHF. Written as DNA, the CDR3 is TGTGCCAGCAGCCAACATCAGGGGGCGCAAGGTTCACCCCTCCACTTT.

The chain carries TRBV6-5 and TRBJ1-2, with 7 bases matching TRBD1. V shed 3 bases, J shed 4 bases, and the junction held 8 bases outside the gene matches. Germline values: CDR1 MNHEY, CDR2 SVGAGI. The length of the CDR3 is 15 residues. The CDR3 here is CASSYLTGSGYGYTF. CDR3 nucleotides: TGTGCCAGCAGTTATTTGACAGGGTCTGGCTATGGCTACACCTTC.

CDR3 protein: CASSLSRTGRYEQYF. The DNA for the CDR3 is TGTGCCAGCAGTTTATCCCGGACAGGGAGGTACGAGCAGTACTTC. The rearrangement uses TRBV28 and TRBJ2-7; 8 bases map to TRBD1. This CDR3 contains 15 residues. Germline assignment: CDR1 MDHEN and CDR2 SYDVKM. The trim removed 1 base at V and 4 bases at J, leaving 6 bases unmatched.

V and J are TRBV19 and TRBJ1-2; D gene uncertain. The CDR3 totals 14 residues. Trimming took 5 bases from V and 1 from J, leaving 11 bases between them. CDR1 and CDR2 (germline): LNHDA, SQIVND (reference sequence). The CDR3 sequence is CASSGLSINYGYTF. The CDR3 nucleotides are TGTGCCAGTAGTGGGCTCTCTATTAACTATGGCTACACCTTC.

The chain employs TRBV10-3 and TRBJ1-1; D is uncertain. Germline lookup yields CDR1 ENHRY and CDR2 SYGVKD. The CDR3 is 13 residues long. The germline V and J ends were trimmed by 4 bases and 1 base, with 7 bases remaining between them. For the CDR3, the DNA is TGTGCCATCAGTGGGGAGGGGAACACTGAAGCTTTCTTT. Protein: CAISGEGNTEAFF.

The chain joins TRBV5-4 to TRBJ2-1; D not certain. Germline CDR1 reads SGHNT; CDR2 reads YYREEE (reference sequence). The CDR3 loop spans 13 amino acids. Trimming took 4 bases from V and 2 from J, leaving 7 bases between them. The CDR3 protein is CASSHATYNEQFF. CDR3 bases: TGTGCCAGCAGCCACGCCACCTACAATGAGCAGTTCTTC.

J is TRBJ1-1 and V is TRBV27, with 9 positions matching TRBD1. Germline CDR1 is MNHEY and CDR2 is SMNVEV (reference sequence). The CDR3 has 15 residues. Trimming removed 5 bases from V and 7 bases from J; junction bases left unmatched: 11. CDR3 in DNA: TGTGCCAGCAGTCCACCCGGGACAGGGAAACTTGAAGCTTTCTTT. It codes for CASSPPGTGKLEAFF.

CDR3 sequence (DNA): TGTGCCAGTAGTATCGTCGGAGGCTGGGAGACCCAGTACTTC. It codes for CASSIVGGWETQYF. V is TRBV19 and J is TRBJ2-5, with D possibly TRBD2 on 5 matching bases. Germline V gives CDR1 LNHDA, CDR2 SQIVND (reference sequence). V lost 3 bases and J 5 bases, leaving 13 bases between the germline ends. The CDR3 extends over 14 amino acids.

The J gene is TRBJ2-7, the V gene TRBV5-4, with 7 bases identical to TRBD1. Looked up from germline, CDR1 is SGHNT and CDR2 is YYREEE (reference sequence). The CDR3 runs to 15 residues. With 0 bases clipped from V and 2 bases from J, the junction kept 5 bases outside the gene matches. CDR3 in amino acids: CASSLGHRGTYEQYF. CDR3 bases: TGTGCCAGCAGCTTGGGGCACAGGGGCACCTACGAGCAGTACTTC.

This clone has a single count. V gene TRBV18 combines with J gene TRBJ2-7; D is uncertain. The CDR3 consists of 12 residues. Trimming took 4 bases from V and 3 from J, leaving 7 bases between them. From germline, CDR1 is KGHSH and CDR2 LQKENI. The CDR3 region is CASSRKNYEQYF. The CDR3 nucleotides are TGTGCCAGCTCACGGAAAAACTACGAGCAGTACTTC. The complete variable domain, with remaining parts taken from reference TRBV18 and TRBJ2-7, reads NAGVMQNPRHLVRRRGQEARLRCSPMKGHSHVYWYRQLPEEGLKFMVYLQKENIIDESGMPKERFSAEFPKEGPSILRIQQVVRGDSAAYFCASSRKNYEQYFGPGTRLTVT.

The chain carries TRBV13 and TRBJ1-2; D is unclear. Germline V gives CDR1 PRHDT, CDR2 FYEKMQ (reference sequence). Trimming left V 1 base short and J 0 bases short, with 9 bases between. The CDR3 contains 15 residues. Here the CDR3 reads CASSLVGGANYGYTF. CDR3 coding DNA: TGTGCCAGCAGCTTAGTAGGCGGAGCTAACTATGGCTACACCTTC.

This clone has only one observation. This chain links TRBV11-1 with TRBJ2-7; D gene uncertain. V was shortened by 1 base and J by 0 bases, with 4 bases between the two germline ends. In germline, CDR1 is SGHAT, CDR2 FQDESV (reference sequence). The CDR3 is 13 residues long. The CDR3 spells CASSLDCSYEQYF. The CDR3 DNA follows: TGTGCCAGCAGCTTAGATTGCTCCTACGAGCAGTACTTC.

V is TRBV5-1 and J is TRBJ2-5, with 7 bases lining up with TRBD1. Trimming removed 0 bases from V and 2 bases from J; junction bases left unmatched: 1. The CDR3 is 14 amino acids. Germline lookup yields CDR1 SGHRS and CDR2 YFSETQ. CDR3 loop: CASSLGRGQETQYF. DNA of the CDR3: TGCGCCAGCAGCTTGGGCAGGGGGCAAGAGACCCAGTACTTC. Based on the CDR3 plus reference TRBV5-1 and TRBJ2-5, the full variable domain is KAGVTQTPRYLIKTRGQQVTLSCSPISGHRSVSWYQQTPGQGLQFLFEYFSETQRNKGNFPGRFSGRQFSNSRSEMNVSTLELGDSALYLCASSLGRGQETQYFGPGTRLLVL.

Only one count was recorded for this clone. This chain uses TRBV19 with TRBJ1-5; the D is unclear. Trimming pared 5 bases from V and 11 bases from J, leaving 16 bases between. CDR1 is LNHDA, CDR2 SQIVND, per germline (reference sequence). CDR3 length: 13 residues. CDR3 DNA sequence: TGTGCCAGTAGTGTTGGATCCGACGCGGCCCAGCATTTT. Translated, it gives CASSVGSDAAQHF.

This clone was observed a single time. The chain is built from TRBV5-5 and TRBJ1-1; no firm D call. CDR1 is SGHKS and CDR2 is YYEKEE in the germline V gene (reference sequence). Trimming stripped 2 bases from V and 0 bases from J, with 11 bases between. CDR3 size: 15 residues. CDR3 coding DNA: TGTGCCAGCAGCTTCCAGGTGACCATGAACACTGAAGCTTTCTTT. It specifies CASSFQVTMNTEAFF. The full variable domain, rest sourced from reference TRBV5-5 and TRBJ1-1, is DAGVTQSPTHLIKTRGQQVTLRCSPISGHKSVSWYQQVLGQGPQFIFQYYEKEERGRGNFPDRFSARQFPNYSSELNVNALLLGDSALYLCASSFQVTMNTEAFFGQGTRLTVV.

The chain couples TRBV18 to TRBJ1-5; 10 nucleotides agree with TRBD1. The CDR3 spans 17 residues. J gave up 1 base and V 4 bases, and 7 bases lay outside the gene matches. CDR1 KGHSH and CDR2 LQKENI come from the germline V gene. CDR3 bases: TGTGCCAGCTCACAGCGGACAGGGGGTACGAGCAATCAGCCCCAGCATTTT. Translated, it gives CASSQRTGGTSNQPQHF.

The V gene is TRBV6-5, the J gene TRBJ1-1; unclear D gene. The germline CDR1 and CDR2 sequences are MNHEY and SVGAGI. The ends were cut back, 6 bases at V and 6 bases at J, with 14 bases in the middle. The CDR3 covers 13 residues. CDR3 nucleotides: TGTGCCAGCAGCCTTCCTCACGTCCCTGAAGCTTTCTTT. As protein: CASSLPHVPEAFF.

The V and J genes are TRBV28 and TRBJ1-6, with no clear D. Trimming removed 7 bases at V and 5 bases at J, with 12 bases between. CDR3 size: 14 residues. CDR1 is MDHEN, CDR2 SYDVKM, per germline. The CDR3 spells CASTHPLNNSPLHF. DNA for the CDR3: TGTGCCAGCACTCACCCGTTAAATAATTCACCCCTCCACTTT.

This clone was seen just once. Written as DNA, the CDR3 is TGCGCCAGCAGCCACCCCCCCTCGGCCATCGGGGGACTACCACAAGAGACCCAGTACTTC. Protein: CASSHPPSAIGGLPQETQYF. The chain recombines TRBV4-1 with TRBJ2-5; TRBD2 matches at 7 bases. V lost 3 bases, J lost 2 bases, and 21 bases stayed unmatched. Germline CDR1 reads MGHRA; CDR2 reads YSYEKL. CDR3 length: 20 amino acids.

This chain links TRBV25-1 with TRBJ2-6; 7 bases match TRBD1. Trimming removed 4 bases from V and 4 bases from J; junction bases left unmatched: 10. The CDR3 spans 17 residues. Germline CDR1 and CDR2: MGHDK and SYGVNS. The CDR3 nucleotides are TGTGCCAGCAGTGGTACCGGACAGGTTTCCGGGGCCAACGTCCTGACTTTC. Translating it yields CASSGTGQVSGANVLTF.